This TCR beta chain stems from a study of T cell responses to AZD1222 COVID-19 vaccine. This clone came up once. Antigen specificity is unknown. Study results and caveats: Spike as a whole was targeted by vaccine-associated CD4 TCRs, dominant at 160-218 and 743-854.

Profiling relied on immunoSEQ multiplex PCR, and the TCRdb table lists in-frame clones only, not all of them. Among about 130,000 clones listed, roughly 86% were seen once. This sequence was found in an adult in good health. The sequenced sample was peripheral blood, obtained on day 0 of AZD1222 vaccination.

The CDR3 DNA is TGTGCCAGCAGCGCTTTTAGCCAGACCGGGACATATAGCAATCAGCCCCAGCATTTT. Protein product: CASSAFSQTGTYSNQPQHF. V usage is TRBV7-9 and J usage is TRBJ1-5, with TRBD1 as a possible D gene (6 bases). The CDR3 is made up of 19 amino acids. V lost 5 bases, J lost 0 bases, and 23 bases lay in between. The germline V gene encodes CDR1 SEHNR and CDR2 FQNEAQ (reference sequence).